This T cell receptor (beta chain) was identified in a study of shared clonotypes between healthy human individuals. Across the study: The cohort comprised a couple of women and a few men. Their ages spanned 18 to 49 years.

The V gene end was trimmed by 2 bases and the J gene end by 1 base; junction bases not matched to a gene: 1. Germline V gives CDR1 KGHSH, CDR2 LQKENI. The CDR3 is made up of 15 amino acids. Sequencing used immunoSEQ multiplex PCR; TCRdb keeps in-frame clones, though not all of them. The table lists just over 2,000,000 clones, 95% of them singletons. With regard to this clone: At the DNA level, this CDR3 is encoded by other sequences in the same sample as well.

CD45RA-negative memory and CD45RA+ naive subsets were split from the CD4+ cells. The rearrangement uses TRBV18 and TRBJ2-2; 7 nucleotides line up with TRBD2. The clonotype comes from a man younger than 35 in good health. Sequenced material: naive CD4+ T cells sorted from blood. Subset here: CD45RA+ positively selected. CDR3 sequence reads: CASSPVAGNTGELFF. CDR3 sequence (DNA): TGTGCCAGCTCACCAGTAGCGGGGAACACCGGGGAGCTGTTTTTT.